Below, one T cell receptor beta chain is given with its context. The time point: patch test 2, 6 weeks after DPC sensitization. Described treatment: therapeutic diphenylcyclopropenone sensitization with weekly scalp DPC. The sample belongs to a study of human T cells and chemical hapten exposure. Study-wide background: Patches with 0.01% DPC went on the upper back, and the tests were read at 6 days.

TCRdb ran MiXCR on the RACE reads and lists one entry per CDR3 protein. The sample includes approximately 90,000 distinct CDR3 sequences, approximately 9.9% seen only once; the top ten take roughly 2.2%. This CDR3 spans 14 amino acids. Germline lookup yields CDR1 DFQATT and CDR2 SNEGSKA (reference sequence). V gave up 0 bases and J gave up 3 bases, with 10 bases separating them. The J gene is TRBJ2-3, the V gene TRBV20-1; TRBD2 might be the D (6 bases). The receptor was isolated from a man aged 40-55 years with alopecia areata. Some clones in this sample may be carry-over from other donors' samples. The starting material was whole blood, obtained in connection with sensitization to the hapten diphenylcyclopropenone (DPC). CDR3 coding DNA: TGCAGTGCTAGAGACTTACGGGGGACAGATACGCAGTATTTT. Translating gives CSARDLRGTDTQYF.